These 16 T cell receptor beta chains were sequenced from one sample in a study of T cells after yellow fever vaccination. MiXCR, run by TCRdb on the 5' RACE reads, gives a single entry per CDR3 protein. Of about 74,000 distinct CDR3 sequences detected, around 6.5% appear once; the ten largest clones hold roughly a third. The sequences come from CD8+ T cells sorted from PBMCs, collected 5 days after the first yellow fever vaccination. The receptors were sampled from a man aged 18 to 30 who received the YFV17D yellow fever vaccine.

The table lists this clonotype with many counts. This chain connects TRBV7-9 to TRBJ1-2; 7 bases agree with TRBD1. The germline V gene encodes CDR1 SEHNR and CDR2 FQNEAQ (reference sequence). This CDR3 is 14 amino acids long. V lost 7 bases to trimming and J lost 4 bases; unmatched junction nucleotides: 9. CDR3 region: CASTTPTGPYGYTF. For the CDR3, the DNA is TGTGCCAGCACCACCCCGACAGGGCCCTATGGCTACACCTTC.

In this sample, this clonotype turned up a few times. The gene calls are TRBV2 and TRBJ1-3; 10 positions match TRBD1. With 7 bases clipped from V and 2 bases from J, the junction kept 5 bases outside the gene matches. Per germline, CDR1 SNHLY and CDR2 FYNNEI. This CDR3 spans 15 amino acids. The CDR3 DNA reads TGTGCCAGCACCGCCGGGACAGGGGCTGGAAACACCATATATTTT. The encoded protein is CASTAGTGAGNTIYF.

This clonotype has more than one count but fewer than ten. The chain links TRBV7-9 to TRBJ2-1, with TRBD2 matching 8 bases. Unmatched junction bases numbered 8, after V lost 5 bases and J lost 5 bases. There are 15 residues in the CDR3. Per the germline V gene, CDR1 is SEHNR and CDR2 is FQNEAQ (reference sequence). CDR3 residues: CASSPGGGADNEQFF. CDR3 coding DNA: TGTGCCAGCAGCCCCGGGGGGGGGGCCGACAATGAGCAGTTCTTC.

The chain recombines TRBV7-9 with TRBJ1-1; D may be TRBD1 (5 bases). V dropped 1 base and J dropped 7 bases, with 10 bases sitting between them. The CDR3 has 13 residues. Germline values: CDR1 SEHNR, CDR2 FQNEAQ (reference sequence). CDR3 nucleotide sequence: TGTGCCAGCAGCTTAGGGGACTGGGGTGAAGCTTTCTTT. The encoded protein is CASSLGDWGEAFF.

This chain joins TRBV9 and TRBJ2-3; TRBD2 aligns across 9 bases. The V and J ends lost 3 bases and 4 bases, in that order; junction bases with no gene match: 9. Per germline, CDR1 SGDLS and CDR2 YYNGEE. This CDR3 contains 16 residues. The CDR3 spells CASSAMTSGLPDTQYF. In DNA, the CDR3 is TGTGCCAGCAGCGCAATGACTAGCGGCCTCCCAGATACGCAGTATTTT. The full variable domain, its missing parts supplied by reference TRBV9 and TRBJ2-3, is DSGVTQTPKHLITATGQRVTLRCSPRSGDLSVYWYQQSLDQGLQFLIQYYNGEERAKGNILERFSAQQFPDLHSELNLSSLELGDSALYFCASSAMTSGLPDTQYFGPGTRLTVL.

This clonotype was recorded a few times. The rearrangement links TRBV20-1 to TRBJ2-3; TRBD2 is a possible D gene (6 bases). Deletions cut 6 bases from V and 4 bases from J, with 14 bases between. CDR1 is DFQATT and CDR2 is SNEGSKA in the germline V gene (reference sequence). This CDR3 spans 13 amino acids. CDR3 in amino acids: CSAEPRGSDTQYF. The DNA of the CDR3 is TGCAGTGCAGAACCCCGGGGGTCAGATACGCAGTATTTT.

This clonotype was seen a handful of times. This sequence joins TRBV4-3 and TRBJ1-3; no definite D call. The length of the CDR3 is 15 residues. Germline CDR1 is LGHNA and CDR2 is YSLEER. V lost 0 bases, J lost 0 bases, and 6 bases lay in between. Here the CDR3 reads CASSQEFLSGNTIYF. The CDR3 DNA reads TGCGCCAGCAGCCAAGAATTCCTCTCTGGAAACACCATATATTTT.

This clonotype was counted ten times or more. V is TRBV29-1 and J is TRBJ2-7; D uncertain. Germline V lookup: CDR1 SQVTM, CDR2 ANQGSEA. This CDR3 is 12 amino acids long. The V end was cut by 7 bases, the J end by 5 bases, with 15 bases between. CDR3 in DNA: TGCAGCGCTAACTCAGGTACCAACGAGCAGTACTTC. Residues: CSANSGTNEQYF.

Concerning this clonotype: Since a much larger clone is just one base distant, this may be a read error. This sequence joins TRBV27 and TRBJ2-7; D ambiguous. Trimming removed 8 bases from V and 3 bases from J, with 17 bases in between. Looked up from germline, CDR1 is MNHEY and CDR2 is SMNVEV (reference sequence). The CDR3 length is 14 residues. The CDR3: CASGWVRVGYEQYV. In nucleotides, the CDR3 is TGTGCCAGCGGTTGGGTAAGGGTCGGCTACGAGCAGTACGTC.

The CDR3 bases are TGTGCCAGCAGGGCCTCGCTAGCGGGGGCCGCAGAGACCCAGTACTTC. It codes for CASRASLAGAAETQYF. The rearrangement joins TRBV27 to TRBJ2-5; 10 nucleotides match TRBD2. Germline trimming cut 6 bases from V and 4 bases from J; bases unmatched to any gene: 11. Germline loops: CDR1 MNHEY, CDR2 SMNVEV (reference sequence). CDR3 length: 16 residues.

This clonotype appeared many times. The V gene is TRBV29-1, the J gene TRBJ1-5, with unresolved D. The germline CDR1 and CDR2 sequences are SQVTM and ANQGSEA. Trimming shortened V by 0 bases and J by 2 bases, and 8 bases separated the two germline ends. The length of the CDR3 is 14 residues. CDR3 sequence reads: CSVEESGGNQPQHF. As DNA, the CDR3 is TGCAGCGTTGAAGAAAGCGGGGGCAATCAGCCCCAGCATTTT.

This clonotype was counted at least ten times. This chain connects TRBV20-1 to TRBJ2-7; 8 nucleotides agree with TRBD1. Germline values: CDR1 DFQATT, CDR2 SNEGSKA (reference sequence). After removal of 1 base from V and 4 bases from J, the junction contained 3 bases not matched to a gene. This CDR3 region has 13 residues. The CDR3 protein is CSARGTGSYEQYV. The CDR3, as DNA: TGCAGTGCTAGAGGGACAGGGAGTTACGAGCAGTACGTC.

V usage is TRBV11-1 and J usage is TRBJ2-6, with D perhaps matching TRBD1 or TRBD2 (5 bases each). Per the germline V gene, CDR1 is SGHAT and CDR2 is FQDESV (reference sequence). V lost 5 bases, J lost 1 base, and 27 bases lay in between. This CDR3 has 21 residues. The CDR3 is CASSPPGTEVNKGSGANVLTF. The CDR3 nucleotides are TGTGCCAGCAGCCCGCCCGGGACGGAGGTTAATAAGGGTTCTGGGGCCAACGTCCTGACTTTC.

Only a few counts were recorded for this clonotype. The chain recombines TRBV9 with TRBJ1-4; D not resolved. Germline V gene data show CDR1 as SGDLS and CDR2 as YYNGEE. The CDR3 is 16 amino acids. V gave up 4 bases and J gave up 0 bases, with 13 bases separating them. CDR3 in DNA: TGTGCCAGCAGCTTTCCGGACCCCTCAACTAATGAAAAACTGTTTTTT. Its translation is CASSFPDPSTNEKLFF.

This clonotype showed up many times. The chain couples TRBV18 to TRBJ2-7; D is unresolved. Trimming left V 2 bases short and J 5 bases short, with 7 bases between. The CDR3 extends over 12 amino acids. Germline CDR1 is KGHSH and CDR2 is LQKENI. The CDR3 protein is CASSPAEHEQYV. Written as DNA, the CDR3 is TGTGCCAGCTCACCAGCGGAGCACGAGCAGTACGTC.

Comment on this clonotype: Being one base from a much bigger clone, this may be a read error. V and J are TRBV5-1 and TRBJ1-5; TRBD1 matches at 7 bases. The CDR3 length is 14 residues. The germline V gene has CDR1 SGHRS and CDR2 YFSETQ. The J segment lost 5 bases and the V segment lost 4 bases, leaving 6 bases of the junction unmatched. CDR3: CASSRWTGDQPQHF. The CDR3 nucleotides read TGCGCCAGCAGCCGGTGGACAGGCGATCAGCCCCAGCATTTT.